This T cell receptor beta chain was obtained from a study of OX40 agonist ivuxolimab in advanced cancers. The CDR3 is 15 residues long. The V end lost 1 base, the J end lost 8 bases, and 14 bases lay between the germline ends. From germline, CDR1 is SGHVS and CDR2 FNYEAQ. Using immunoSEQ multiplex PCR, the repertoire was profiled, and TCRdb retains in-frame clones only, with some absent. The sample carries roughly 70,000 clones, 87% recorded once. The J gene is TRBJ1-4, the V gene TRBV7-6; a possible D gene is TRBD1 (5 bases). Sequencing was performed on CD4+ or CD8+ T cells sorted from blood, taken in a trial of the OX40 agonist ivuxolimab. The receptor was derived from an adult with an advanced solid tumor such as melanoma, head and neck, liver or kidney cancer. The DNA of the CDR3 is TGTGCCAGCAGCTTAGTCTCGGGGGTGGTAGAAAAACTGTTTTTT. Translated, it gives CASSLVSGVVEKLFF.